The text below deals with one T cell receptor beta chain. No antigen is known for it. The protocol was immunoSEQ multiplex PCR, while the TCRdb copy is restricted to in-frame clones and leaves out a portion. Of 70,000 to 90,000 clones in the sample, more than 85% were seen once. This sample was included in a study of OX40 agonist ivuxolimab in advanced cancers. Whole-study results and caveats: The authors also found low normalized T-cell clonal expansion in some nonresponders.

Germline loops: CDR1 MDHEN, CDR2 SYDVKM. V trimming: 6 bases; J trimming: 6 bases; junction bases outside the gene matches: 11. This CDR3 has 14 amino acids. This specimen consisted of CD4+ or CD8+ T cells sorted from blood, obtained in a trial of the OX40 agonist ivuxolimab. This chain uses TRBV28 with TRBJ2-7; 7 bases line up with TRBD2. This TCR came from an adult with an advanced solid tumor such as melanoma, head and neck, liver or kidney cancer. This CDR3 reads CASRPAGLLSEQYF. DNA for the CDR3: TGTGCCAGCAGGCCAGCGGGGCTCTTGAGCGAGCAGTACTTC. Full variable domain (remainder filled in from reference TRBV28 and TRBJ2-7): DVKVTQSSRYLVKRTGEKVFLECVQDMDHENMFWYRQDPGLGLRLIYFSYDVKMKEKGDIPEGYSVSREKKERFSLILESASTNQTSMYLCASRPAGLLSEQYFGPGTRLTVT.